This T cell receptor (beta chain) stems from a study of T cells expressing NK-cell markers. Study background: Seven donors tested HCMV-seropositive and one tested seronegative among the eight sequenced.

Beta-chain TCR cDNA was generated via 5'RACE template switching with UMIs. TCRdb derives one entry per CDR3 protein from the 5' RACE reads, leaving out DNA. The specimen's table records about 260,000 distinct CDR3 sequences. This CDR3 has 15 residues. The germline V gene has CDR1 SGHTA and CDR2 FQGNSA. The specimen was blood T cells: a sorted CD56 or NKG2C T cell subset, CD4+ or CD8+ T cells, or bulk PBMC T cells (not recorded which). The J gene is TRBJ2-7, the V gene TRBV7-2; with no DNA, the TCRdb D assignment of TRBD1 cannot be verified. This clonotype originated in a man between 18 and 35 years old in good health. CDR3 sequence reads: CASSLVGGMASEQYF.